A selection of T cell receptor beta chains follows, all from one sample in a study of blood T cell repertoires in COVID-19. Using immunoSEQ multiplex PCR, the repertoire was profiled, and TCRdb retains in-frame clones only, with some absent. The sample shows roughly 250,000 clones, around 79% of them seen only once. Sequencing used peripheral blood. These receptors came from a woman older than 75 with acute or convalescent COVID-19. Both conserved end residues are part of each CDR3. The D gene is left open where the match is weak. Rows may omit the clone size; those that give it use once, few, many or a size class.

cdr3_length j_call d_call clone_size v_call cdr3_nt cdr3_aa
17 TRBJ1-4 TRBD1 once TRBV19 TGTGCCAGTAGACAGGCATCAGGGGGAACTAATAATGAAAAACTGTTTTTT CASRQASGGTNNEKLFF
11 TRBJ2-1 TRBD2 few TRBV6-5 TGTGCCAGCAGTTACACGGGGAGGGAGTTCTTC CASSYTGREFF
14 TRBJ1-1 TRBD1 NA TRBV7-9 TGTGCCAGCAGCTACGGGACAGGGAGCACTGAAGCTTTCTTT CASSYGTGSTEAFF
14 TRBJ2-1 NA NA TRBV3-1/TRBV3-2 TGTGCCAGCAGCATACGGGGGGCAAAGAATGAGCAGTTCTTC CASSIRGAKNEQFF
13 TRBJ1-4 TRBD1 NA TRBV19 TGTGCCAGTCGGGACAGGGTAAATGAAAAACTGTTTTTT CASRDRVNEKLFF
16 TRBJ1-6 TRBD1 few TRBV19 TGTGCCAGTAGTAGGAAACAGGGGGCGGATAATTCACCCCTCCACTTT CASSRKQGADNSPLHF
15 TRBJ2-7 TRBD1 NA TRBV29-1 TGCAGCGTTGAAGTCCAGAGAACAGGGGGTTACGAGCAGTACTTC CSVEVQRTGGYEQYF
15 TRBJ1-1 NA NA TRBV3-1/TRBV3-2 TGTGCCAGCAGCCAAGATAAGCGTCAGAACACTGAAGCTTTCTTT CASSQDKRQNTEAFF
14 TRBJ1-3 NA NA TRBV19 TGTGCCAGCCAAATCAGGGACTCTGGAAACACCATATATTTT CASQIRDSGNTIYF
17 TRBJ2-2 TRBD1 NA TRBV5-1 TGCGCCAGCAGCCCTAAAGCAGGGACAGGGGGAACCGGGGAGCTGTTTTTT CASSPKAGTGGTGELFF
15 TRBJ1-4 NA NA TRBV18 TGTGCCAGCTCACCCCAATTGGGGCCTAATGAAAAACTGTTTTTT CASSPQLGPNEKLFF
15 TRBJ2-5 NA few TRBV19 TGTGCCAGTAGTATTGGACTTCTCTTCCAAGAGACCCAGTACTTC CASSIGLLFQETQYF
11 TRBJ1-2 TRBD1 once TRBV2 TGTGCCAGCAGTGTGGACAGGGAGGCGAACTTC CASSVDREANF
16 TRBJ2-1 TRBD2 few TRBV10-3 TGTGCCACACGACTAGCGGGGGCCATCTCCTACAATGAGCAGTTCTTC CATRLAGAISYNEQFF
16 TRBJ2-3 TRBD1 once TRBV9 TGTGCCAGCAGCCCGCGGGCCGGGACAGGGGGCCATACGCAGTATTTT CASSPRAGTGGHTQYF
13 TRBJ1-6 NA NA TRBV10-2 TGCGCCAGCAGTGAGACCCAGGGTTCACCCCTCCACTTT CASSETQGSPLHF
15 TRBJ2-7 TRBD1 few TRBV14 TGTGCCAGCAGCCCCCGTGGGACAGGGACCTACGAGCAGTACTTC CASSPRGTGTYEQYF
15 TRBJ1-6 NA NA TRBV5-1 TGCGCCAGCAGCCTATCGACTACCACCAATTCACCCCTCCACTTT CASSLSTTTNSPLHF
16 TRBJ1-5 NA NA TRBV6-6 TGTGCCAGCAGTTACTCGATTCAGGGCAGTGGCCAGCCCCAGCATTTT CASSYSIQGSGQPQHF
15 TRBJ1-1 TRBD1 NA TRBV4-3 TGCGCCAGCAGCCAAGTGACAGGGAAGAACACTGAAGCTTTCTTT CASSQVTGKNTEAFF
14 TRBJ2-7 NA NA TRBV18 TGTGCCAGCTCACAGAGGACAGGAGGGGACGAGCAGTACTTC CASSQRTGGDEQYF
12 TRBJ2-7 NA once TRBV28 TGTGCCAGCAGGCAGGGTCCCTACGAGCAGTACTTC CASRQGPYEQYF
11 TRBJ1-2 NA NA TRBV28 TGTGGGATTGGACAGAACTATGGCTACACCTTC CGIGQNYGYTF
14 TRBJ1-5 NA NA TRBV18 TGTGCCAGCTCACCGACCGGGACACAACAGCCCCAGCATTTT CASSPTGTQQPQHF
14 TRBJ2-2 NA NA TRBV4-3 TGCGCCAGCAGCCAGCACCCAGGCACCGGGGAGCTGTTTTTT CASSQHPGTGELFF
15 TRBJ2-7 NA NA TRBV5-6 TGTGCCAGCAGCGAGGGACTTACCAACTCCTACGAGCAGTACTTC CASSEGLTNSYEQYF
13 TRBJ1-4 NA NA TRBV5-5 TGTGCCAGCAGCTTAGGAGTCAATGAAAAACTGTTTTTT CASSLGVNEKLFF
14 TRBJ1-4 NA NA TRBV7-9 TGTGCCAGCAGCTTAACCGCGGACATCGAAAAACTGTTTTTT CASSLTADIEKLFF
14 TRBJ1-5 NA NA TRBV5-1 TGCGCCAGCAGCGCCGGGGGTGATAATCAGCCCCAGCATTTT CASSAGGDNQPQHF
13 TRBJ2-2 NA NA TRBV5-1 TGCGCCAGCAGCTTGGTCTCGCGCGGGGAGCTGTTTTTT CASSLVSRGELFF
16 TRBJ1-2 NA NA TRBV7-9 TGTGCCAGCAGCCCATCGGGGGGGGCGGAGGACTATGGCTACACCTTC CASSPSGGAEDYGYTF
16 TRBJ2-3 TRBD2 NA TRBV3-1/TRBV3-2 TGTGCCAGCAGCCGGGGGGTTAGCGGGAGCACAGATACGCAGTATTTT CASSRGVSGSTDTQYF
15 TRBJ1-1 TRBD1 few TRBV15 TGTGCCACCAGCAGCTCTGGGACAGGCGACACTGAAGCTTTCTTT CATSSSGTGDTEAFF
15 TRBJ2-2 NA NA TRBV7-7 TGTGCCAGCAGCTTTACGGTTCAGGGCACCGGGGAGCTGTTTTTT CASSFTVQGTGELFF
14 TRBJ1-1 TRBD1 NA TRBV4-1 TGCGCCAGCAGCCAGGGACAGACGAACACTGAAGCTTTCTTT CASSQGQTNTEAFF
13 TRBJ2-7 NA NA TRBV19 TGTGCCAGTAGTATGGCGCAGGGGCGGGAGCAGTACTTC CASSMAQGREQYF
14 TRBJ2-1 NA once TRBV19 TGTGCCAGTAGTCAGATGAGCGGTTACAATGAGCAGTTCTTC CASSQMSGYNEQFF
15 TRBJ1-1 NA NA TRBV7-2 TGTGCCAGCAGCTTAAACGGGAGGCGTAACACTGAAGCTTTCTTT CASSLNGRRNTEAFF
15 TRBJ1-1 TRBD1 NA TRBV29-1 TGCAGCGTTTCGGGGTCAGGGGGCGCGAACACCGAAGCTTTCTTT CSVSGSGGANTEAFF
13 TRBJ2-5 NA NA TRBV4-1 TGCGCCAGCAGCCAAGGGAGAGCAGAGACCCAGTACTTC CASSQGRAETQYF
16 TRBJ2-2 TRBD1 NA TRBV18 TGTGCCAGCTCACCCCGGACAGGGGGCTGGACCGGGGAGCTGTTTTTT CASSPRTGGWTGELFF
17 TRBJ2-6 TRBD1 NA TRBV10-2 TGCGCCAGCAGCGAAACAGGGGTGGTTTCTGGGGCCAACGTCCTGACTTTC CASSETGVVSGANVLTF
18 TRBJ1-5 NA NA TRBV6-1 TGTGCCAGCAGTGAGGTGAGACAGAGGGGGAATAGCAATCAGCCCCAGCATTTT CASSEVRQRGNSNQPQHF
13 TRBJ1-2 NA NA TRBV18 TGTGCCAGCTCACCCGGGGAGAACTATGGCTACACCTTC CASSPGENYGYTF
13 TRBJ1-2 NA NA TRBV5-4 TGTGCCAGCAGCTCGACAGAACCCTATGGCTACACCTTC CASSSTEPYGYTF
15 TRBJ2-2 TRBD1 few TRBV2 TGTGCCAGCGGACGTATACAGGGGGCGGCCGGGGAGCTGTTTTTT CASGRIQGAAGELFF
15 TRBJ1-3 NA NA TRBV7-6 TGTGCCAGCAGCCCGACTTCCGACTCTGGAAACACCATATATTTT CASSPTSDSGNTIYF
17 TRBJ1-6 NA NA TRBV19 TGTGCCAGTAGTGCCAGGGGCCTCCTCTCCTATAATTCACCCCTCCACTTT CASSARGLLSYNSPLHF
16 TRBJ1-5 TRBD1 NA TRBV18 TGTGCCAGCTCACCCTCCGGGACAGGAGTCAATCAGCCCCAGCATTTT CASSPSGTGVNQPQHF
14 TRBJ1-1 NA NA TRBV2 TGTGCCACCCAAGGGGCCCCGGAAAACACTGAAGCTTTCTTT CATQGAPENTEAFF